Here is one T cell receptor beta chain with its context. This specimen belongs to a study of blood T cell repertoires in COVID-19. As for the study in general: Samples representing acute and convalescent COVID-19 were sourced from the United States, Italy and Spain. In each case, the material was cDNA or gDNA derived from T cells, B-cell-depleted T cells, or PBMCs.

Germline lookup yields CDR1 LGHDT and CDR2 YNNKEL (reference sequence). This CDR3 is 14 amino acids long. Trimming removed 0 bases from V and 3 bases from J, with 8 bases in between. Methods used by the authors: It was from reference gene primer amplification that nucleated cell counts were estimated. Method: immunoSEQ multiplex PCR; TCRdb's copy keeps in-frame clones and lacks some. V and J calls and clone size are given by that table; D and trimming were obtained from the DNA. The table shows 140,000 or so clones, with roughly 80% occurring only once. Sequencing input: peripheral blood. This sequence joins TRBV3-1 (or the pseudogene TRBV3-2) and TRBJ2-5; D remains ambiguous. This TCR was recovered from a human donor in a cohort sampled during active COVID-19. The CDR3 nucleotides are TGTGCCAGCAGCCAAGAAACAGCCAAAGAGACCCAGTACTTC. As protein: CASSQETAKETQYF.